The rows below give T cell receptor beta chains drawn from one sample of a study. TCRdb re-derived calls from the RT-PCR reads in MiXCR, one entry per CDR3 protein. The sample lists more than 550,000 distinct CDR3 sequences, approximately 14% seen once, with 3.6% in the top ten. The source material was memory CD4+ T cells from blood. All receptors come from a female donor in good health, serving as a healthy control. Both conserved end residues are trimmed from each CDR3. Fields, in order: V gene, D gene, CDR3 length, CDR3 protein. A D gene is named only where the DNA matches it firmly.

TRBV5-1	TRBD2	13	ASRPSGKMGDEQF
TRBV4-3	.	14	ASSQVPQPANYGYT
TRBV5-1	.	11	ASSLISGYEQY
TRBV5-1	.	13	ASSLDGTFATEAF
TRBV29-1	.	10	SVNESGNIQY
TRBV5-6	.	16	ASSLLAGSGSSGNTIY
TRBV20-1	.	12	SARGGTVPYEQY
TRBV9	TRBD1	13	ASSARDRGRNEQF
TRBV7-2	TRBD2	13	ASKLAGGVTDTQY
TRBV24-1	TRBD2	12	ATSDGLAGETQY
TRBV7-8	TRBD2	13	ASSRVAGDADTQY
TRBV5-6	.	11	ASSLLKQETQY
TRBV5-5	.	12	ASRKGVENTEAF
TRBV5-1	.	11	ASSPGTINTIY
TRBV15	.	12	ATSRVTAQETQY
TRBV28	TRBD1	12	ASRRDRGRNEQY
TRBV29-1	.	12	SVEDLGTTDTQY
TRBV7-2	TRBD2	13	ASSLVAGLAEEQY
TRBV5-1	TRBD2	14	ASSGGAGGAADTQY
TRBV3-1	TRBD1	14	ASSQKGQGGYQPQH
TRBV6-6	.	15	ASSYPAWQLSTDTQY
TRBV20-1	.	10	SADPTDNTQY
TRBV5-1	TRBD2	16	ASSLRAGGPGIYNEQF